Below are 13 T cell receptor beta chains sequenced from a single sample in a study of cytomegalovirus exposure and HLA in healthy donors. 13 Jbeta primers and 60 Vbeta primers were used for the PCR. The protocol was immunoSEQ multiplex PCR, while the TCRdb copy is restricted to in-frame clones and leaves out a portion. In the table there are tens of thousands of clones, 70% to 80% of which are singletons. The source material was PBMCs. These receptors all come from a woman between 40 and 55 years old in good health and CMV-seropositive.

This chain's CDR3 is CASSSQLPLLGGYTEAFF. The CDR3 region has the DNA TGTGCCAGCAGCTCCCAGCTTCCTCTTCTTGGGGGGTACACTGAAGCTTTCTTT. The chain has TRBV13 and TRBJ1-1, with a tentative D call TRBD1 (5 bases). Trimming took 4 bases from V and 3 from J, leaving 24 bases between them. Germline values: CDR1 PRHDT, CDR2 FYEKMQ (reference sequence). The CDR3 consists of 18 residues.

This clone has just one count. This chain links TRBV7-9 with TRBJ1-1, with 11 bases fitting TRBD1. In germline, CDR1 is SEHNR, CDR2 FQNEAQ (reference sequence). V dropped 5 bases and J dropped 10; count of bases not matched to a gene: 9. This CDR3 has 14 amino acids. In DNA form, the CDR3 reads TGTGCCAGCAGCACCGGGACAGGGGGGATCGGAGCTTTCTTT. Amino acid sequence: CASSTGTGGIGAFF.

This clone occurred once. The chain combines TRBV18 with TRBJ2-3; 7 bases are shared with TRBD1. The CDR3 extends over 16 amino acids. V lost 3 bases, J lost 3 bases, and 9 bases stayed unmatched. The V gene's germline CDR1 is KGHSH and CDR2 LQKENI. CDR3 region: CASSPSPGGGTDTQYF. The DNA for the CDR3 is TGTGCCAGCTCACCTTCGCCAGGGGGTGGAACAGATACGCAGTATTTT.

Here the CDR3 reads CASKPGAGWDTQYF. The CDR3 DNA follows: TGTGCCAGTAAGCCAGGAGCGGGGTGGGATACGCAGTATTTT. The V and J genes are TRBV19 and TRBJ2-3, with 7 bases matching TRBD2. The V segment lost 7 bases and the J segment 6 bases; nucleotides outside the gene matches: 10. The length of the CDR3 is 14 residues. Germline CDR1 and CDR2: LNHDA and SQIVND (reference sequence). Full variable domain (rest looked up from reference TRBV19 and TRBJ2-3): DGGITQSPKYLFRKEGQNVTLSCEQNLNHDAMYWYRQDPGQGLRLIYYSQIVNDFQKGDIAEGYSVSREKKESFPLTVTSAQKNPTAFYLCASKPGAGWDTQYFGPGTRLTVL.

The chain couples TRBV11-3 to TRBJ1-6, with a possible D match to TRBD1 (6 bases). Germline V gene sequence: CDR1 SGHNT, CDR2 YENEEA. Trimming stripped 3 bases from V and 11 bases from J, with 14 bases between. This CDR3 comprises 14 residues. In DNA, the CDR3 is TGTGCCAGCAGCTTGGGCAGGGGTATACCACCCCTCCACTTT. This sequence encodes CASSLGRGIPPLHF.

This clone has a handful of counts. The rearrangement joins TRBV6-5 to TRBJ1-4, with 7 bases identical to TRBD1. Germline-derived CDR1 and CDR2 are MNHEY and SVGAGI. The ends lost 0 bases at V and 2 bases at J; junction bases unmatched: 0. The CDR3 contains 15 residues. The DNA of the CDR3 is TGTGCCAGCAGTTACTCGACAGGGACTAATGAAAAACTGTTTTTT. Translated: CASSYSTGTNEKLFF.

This clone occurred once. The chain carries TRBV7-2 and TRBJ2-2, with 10 bases matching TRBD2. CDR1 SGHTA and CDR2 FQGNSA come from the germline V gene. J lost 3 bases, V lost 0 bases, and 10 bases had no gene match. The CDR3 totals 19 residues. In DNA, the CDR3 is TGTGCCAGCAGCTTAGCGGGGCTAGCGGGGGCTCGGGACACCGGGGAGCTGTTTTTT. This translates into CASSLAGLAGARDTGELFF.

This CDR3 reads CASSGQGALGRNQPQHF. The CDR3 DNA reads as TGTGCCAGCAGTGGACAGGGGGCCCTCGGGCGCAATCAGCCCCAGCATTTT. The J gene is TRBJ1-5, the V gene TRBV6-1; 10 bases match TRBD1. CDR3 size: 17 residues. Losses at the gene ends were 4 bases for V and 2 bases for J; bases not matched to a gene: 8. The germline gives CDR1 MNHNS, CDR2 SASEGT.

The chain uses TRBV9 and TRBJ1-1; 10 bases are a match to TRBD1. The CDR3 sequence is 15 residues long. The ends lost 0 bases at V and 4 bases at J; junction bases unmatched: 3. Germline V lookup: CDR1 SGDLS, CDR2 YYNGEE. This CDR3 is CASSVEGQGFTEAFF. The CDR3 coding sequence is TGTGCCAGCAGCGTAGAGGGACAGGGGTTCACTGAAGCTTTCTTT.

The chain combines TRBV12-1 with TRBJ2-4; the table gives TRBD2 as D, unverified against the DNA. TRBV12-1 is designated a pseudogene. This CDR3 comprises 17 residues. The CDR3: CASSFVLTGGPRDIQYF. DNA for the CDR3: TGTGCCAGCAGCTTTGTTCTGACGGGAGGGCCAAGGGACATTCAGTACTTC.

This chain connects TRBV27 to TRBJ1-1, with D possibly matching TRBD1 (6 bases). CDR3 length: 14 residues. V lost 3 bases, J lost 1 base, and 9 bases lay in between. Germline V gene sequence: CDR1 MNHEY, CDR2 SMNVEV (reference sequence). The CDR3: CASSFDRTNTEAFF. CDR3 nucleotide sequence: TGTGCCAGCAGTTTTGACAGGACGAACACTGAAGCTTTCTTT.

This chain joins TRBV6-5 and TRBJ1-5; 7 bases match TRBD1. The V gene end was trimmed by 6 bases and the J gene end by 5 bases; junction bases not matched to a gene: 7. The CDR3 has 14 residues. Germline V gene sequence: CDR1 MNHEY, CDR2 SVGAGI. The CDR3 region is CASSADRVDQPQHF. In nucleotides, the CDR3 is TGTGCCAGCAGCGCCGACAGGGTTGATCAGCCCCAGCATTTT.

The rearrangement uses TRBV5-1 and TRBJ2-7, with a possible D match to TRBD1 (5 bases). This CDR3 contains 15 residues. CDR1 is SGHRS, CDR2 YFSETQ, per germline. V lost 5 bases, J lost 3 bases, and 18 bases lay in between. CDR3 sequence: CASRPQVTLVYEQYF. CDR3 nucleotide sequence: TGCGCCAGCAGGCCACAGGTAACCCTCGTCTACGAGCAGTACTTC. The entire variable domain, with the rest obtained from reference TRBV5-1 and TRBJ2-7, is as follows: KAGVTQTPRYLIKTRGQQVTLSCSPISGHRSVSWYQQTPGQGLQFLFEYFSETQRNKGNFPGRFSGRQFSNSRSEMNVSTLELGDSALYLCASRPQVTLVYEQYFGPGTRLTVT.